The rows below give T cell receptor beta chains drawn from one sample of a study of shared clonotypes between healthy human individuals. Profiling relied on immunoSEQ multiplex PCR, and the TCRdb table lists in-frame clones only, not all of them. The data show 450,000 to 500,000 clones, with 81% seen just once and roughly 12% held by the top ten. Sequenced input: PBMCs. The receptors shown here come from a woman between 35 and 50 years old in good health. Some clones in this sample may be carry-over from other donors' samples. Both conserved end residues are part of each CDR3. A D gene is named only where the DNA matches it firmly. Clone size is given for some rows only: seen once, a few or many times, or a class if the clone is expanded.

d_gene,v_gene,abundance,j_gene,CDR3nt,CDR3aa
.,TRBV28,.,TRBJ2-7,TGTGCCAGCGGAACCTACGAGCAGTACTTC,CASGTYEQYF
TRBD2,TRBV19,many,TRBJ2-1,TGTGCCAGTAGTATAGATAGGAGGTGGACTAGCGGGAGTAATGAGCAGTTCTTC,CASSIDRRWTSGSNEQFF
TRBD2,TRBV28,once,TRBJ2-7,TGTGCCAGCAGTCCAGGACTAGCGGGAGGGCCAACCGAGCAGTACTTC,CASSPGLAGGPTEQYF
.,TRBV28,.,TRBJ1-5,TGTGCCAGCAGTTTAAAGGGGCAGGGGAATCAGCCCCAGCATTTT,CASSLKGQGNQPQHF
TRBD1,TRBV11-3,.,TRBJ2-1,TGTGCCAGCAGCTTAGGTGGGGACAGGCTCTACAATGAGCAGTTCTTC,CASSLGGDRLYNEQFF
.,TRBV18,.,TRBJ1-1,TGTGCCAGCTCACCCGCTGGGCCTCAGATGACTGAAGCTTTCTTT,CASSPAGPQMTEAFF
.,TRBV5-6,.,TRBJ2-1,TGTGCCAGCAGCTTGGGGGGGCCGGGGACCTACAATGAGCAGTTCTTC,CASSLGGPGTYNEQFF
.,TRBV5-4,.,TRBJ1-2,TGTGCCAGCAGCTTGGCCTTCGGGAAGGATGGCTACACCTTC,CASSLAFGKDGYTF
.,TRBV7-2,.,TRBJ2-3,TGTGCCAGCAGCTCCCTAGCCGGGGATACGCAGTATTTT,CASSSLAGDTQYF
.,TRBV19,many,TRBJ2-2,TGTGCCAGCGGGAGACAGATGAACACCGGGGAGCTGTTTTTT,CASGRQMNTGELFF
.,TRBV29-1,.,TRBJ1-5,TGCAGCGTTGGGGATAGCAATCAGCCCCAGCATTTT,CSVGDSNQPQHF
TRBD2,TRBV25-1,.,TRBJ2-1,TGTGCCAGCAGTAGGTCTAGCGGGAAGCAGTTCTTC,CASSRSSGKQFF
.,TRBV6-6,once,TRBJ1-2,TGTGCCAGCAGTCACGGGGGAGCAGGGGAATATGGCTACACCTTC,CASSHGGAGEYGYTF
.,TRBV29-1,.,TRBJ1-1,TGCAGCGGACCAGCTACCGGGCCCCACTGCGAAGCTTTCTTT,CSGPATGPHCEAFF
.,TRBV6-1,.,TRBJ2-1,TGTGCCAGCAGTTTACAGGACCGCGACAATGAGCAGTTCTTC,CASSLQDRDNEQFF
.,TRBV7-2,.,TRBJ2-7,TGTGCCAGCAGCTTAATGTTTGCAGTCTACGAGCAGTACTTC,CASSLMFAVYEQYF
.,TRBV2,.,TRBJ2-7,TGTGCCAGCAGGGGGGCACAGGGTTTTTACGAGCAGTACTTC,CASRGAQGFYEQYF
.,TRBV4-1,.,TRBJ2-7,TGCGCCAGCAGCCAGACTCAGGGTGGGGCCTACGAGCAGTACTTC,CASSQTQGGAYEQYF
.,TRBV5-1,.,TRBJ2-3,TGCGCCAGCAGCTTGACGGTTAGCACAGATACGCAGTATTTT,CASSLTVSTDTQYF
TRBD1,TRBV7-8,once,TRBJ1-5,TGTGCCAGCAGCCAAACGGCAGGTGGAGGGGGCGGGGATCAGCCCCAGCATTTT,CASSQTAGGGGGDQPQHF
.,TRBV7-2,.,TRBJ2-1,TGTGCCAGCAGCTTAGTGGGAGCGGGCTCCTACAATGAGCAGTTCTTC,CASSLVGAGSYNEQFF
TRBD2,TRBV18,.,TRBJ2-5,TGTGCCAGCTCACCGTCTAGCGGGAGGGCCGGGGAGACCCAGTACTTC,CASSPSSGRAGETQYF